This T cell receptor beta chain emerged from a study of long-term antiretroviral therapy in people with HIV. Study results and limitations: Those clones which expanded before ART made up the dominant part of the repertoire at all time points. HIV repertoires showed narrower CDR3 length ranges than controls.

Concerning this clone: Antigen: not known.

It was version v3.0 of the immunoSEQ assay that was run at survey level. Repertoires were generated with immunoSEQ multiplex PCR, while TCRdb's copy carries only in-frame clones and drops some. The sample holds tens of thousands of clones, roughly 85% seen once. Participants who had HIV were, without exception, treated in the United States. With 7 bases removed from V and 0 bases from J, the gap between germline ends came to 12 bases. CDR3 length: 14 amino acids. Germline assignment: CDR1 LNHDA and CDR2 SQIVND (reference sequence). This clonotype originated in a woman aged 45 to 65 with HIV. V usage is TRBV19 and J usage is TRBJ1-2; D not resolved. The material sequenced was unsorted PBMCs, taken 3.1 years after starting antiretroviral therapy. DNA of the CDR3: TGTGCCAGTAATTCGAACCTGGCTAACTATGGCTACACCTTC. This gives the protein CASNSNLANYGYTF.